The T cell receptor (beta chain) under discussion was sequenced for a study of blood T cell repertoires in COVID-19. About the study: T cells, B-cell-depleted T cells, or PBMCs supplied cDNA or gDNA.

On this clone: The missing conserved phenylalanine or tryptophan at the end of this CDR3 makes a read error likely. Because the CDR3's place on the DNA is in doubt, the DNA is left out and the CDR3 is given as listed by TCRdb.

The assay was immunoSEQ multiplex PCR, and TCRdb's table has in-frame clones only and misses some. The repertoire includes about 270,000 clones, 82% of them detected once, and roughly 3.1% sits in the top ten. Germline-derived CDR1 and CDR2 are SNHLY and FYNNEI. The CDR3 has 12 amino acids, counting both end residues. The source of this sequence is a woman between 18 and 29 years old with acute or convalescent COVID-19. The chain has TRBV2 and TRBJ1-1; the table's D call TRBD1 went unverified against the DNA. The specimen sequenced was peripheral blood. The CDR3 sequence is CASSDPRDSQII.